The present entry profiles one T cell receptor beta chain with its context. The antigen this receptor binds is unknown. Base quality data are lacking; no much larger clone is found one base away. Libraries were made using multiplex PCR. The listed sequencing device is Illumina HiSeq 4000. To build TCR beta libraries, CDR3 regions were amplified by Arm-PCR using iRepertoire HTBI primers. PCR products were gel purified before sequencing. The authors' analysis ran thus. A total of fewer than 80 TRBV and some 15 TRBJ segments were identified across samples and were used for gene usage analysis of CDR3 amino acid clonotypes. COPE and FqMerger were used to merge the filtered high-quality paired reads into contigs. BLAST was used to align contigs to IMGT TRBV, TRBD and TRBJ reference genes, with CDR3 defined following IMGT. Any clonotype with a frequency above 0.1% was classified as a highly expanded clone. Repertoire diversity was measured by Shannon entropy, and V-J evenness by the Gini coefficient. A clonotype found in more than one individual was treated as public. TCRdb cleaned the public reads at Q25 with fastp, built clones with MiXCR and kept in-frame beta chains. Duplicate CDR3 protein sequences are folded into a single record with the most common DNA and genes. TCRdb, rather than the study authors, made the V and J calls. Here the sample has a few hundred thousand distinct CDR3 sequences; about 19% occur a single time. Approximately 14% of the sample rests with the top ten.

The data are from a study of regulatory T cells in long-lasting Graves disease (dated by TCRdb to the early 2020s). Describing the broader study: Antithyroid drugs had been taken for less than 3 months by newly diagnosed Graves' disease patients. Persistent Graves' disease patients were compared with newly diagnosed Graves' disease patients by peripheral blood TCR sequencing and RNA sequencing. The study took place in China and was registered as a clinical trial. A total of about 33 samples underwent TCR sequencing, from about 13 patients with persistent Graves' disease and 20 or so patients with newly diagnosed Graves' disease. Paper-wide results and their limitations: The authors noted that the small sample size was a limitation that may lower accuracy. The study examined only peripheral blood because the primary lesion, thyroid tissue, could not be accessed. Persistent disease showed preferential use of TRBV28, TRBJ1-2 and TRBJ2-5, whereas newly diagnosed disease favored TRBV20-1 and TRBJ2-1. Compared with newly diagnosed patients, persistent Graves' disease patients had lower TCR Shannon entropy and fewer highly expanded clones, which suggests clonal expansion. Patients with persistent disease shared more public clonotypes (approximately 2,500) than newly diagnosed patients did (966). Only the TCR beta chain was sequenced and analyzed.

Measured from the cysteine to the phenylalanine, the CDR3 is 13 residues long. CDR3 DNA only is kept here, 39 bases in frame from base 1. Trimming costs V 2 bases and J 4 bases, and their ends lie 3 bases apart. What the time point label conveys for this sample: newly diagnosed GD, antithyroid drugs for less than 3 months. For both TCR sequencing and RNA sequencing, RNA was extracted from PBMCs using TRIzol. The diagnosis of Graves' disease was made according to American Thyroid Association guidelines. The patients came from an endocrinology department in Xi'an, China. Each patient gave 8.5 to 9.5 milliliters of peripheral blood, collected in an EDTA anticoagulant tube. Ficoll Paque Plus density gradient separation was used to isolate PBMCs, and no additional T cell sorting was done. An Agilent 2100 Bioanalyzer and agarose gel were used to check RNA quality, while a NanoDrop 2000 measured RNA concentration.

The receptor was isolated from a female donor with Graves disease. This sample comprised peripheral blood mononuclear cells (PBMCs), obtained at new diagnosis, from a patient treated with antithyroid drugs. The chain couples TRBV12-3 or TRBV12-4 to TRBJ2-6, with the identity of the D gene unclear. DNA sequence: TGTGCCAGCAGTTTAATGGGGGCCAACGTCCTGACTTTC. Its protein reads: CASSLMGANVLTF.